The clone carrying this T cell receptor (beta chain) was counted a single time. Its antigen is unknown. This record comes from a study of cytomegalovirus exposure and HLA in healthy donors. The study's findings and limits: Most observed TCR sequences were rare, whereas some public TCRs were detected in many donors. As immune exposure information, only CMV serostatus was available. Accurate prediction of most subjects' HLA-A and HLA-B alleles from TCR beta sequences was reported.

The PCR used 60 Vbeta and 13 Jbeta primers. TCRdb keeps only in-frame clones here, not all; method: immunoSEQ multiplex PCR. The sample comprises over 150,000 clones, about 75% of which are singletons, and roughly 5% rests with the top ten. Losses at the gene ends were 5 bases for V and 4 bases for J; bases not matched to a gene: 3. This CDR3 comprises 14 residues. Germline CDR1 reads LNHDA; CDR2 reads SQIVND (reference sequence). The genes are TRBV19 and TRBJ1-2; 11 bases fit TRBD1. The receptor comes from a male donor in good health and CMV-seronegative. Source material: PBMCs. CDR3 bases: TGTGCCAGTAGTCTCGGGACAGGGGGCTATGGCTACACCTTC. The encoded protein is CASSLGTGGYGYTF. Based on the CDR3 plus reference TRBV19 and TRBJ1-2, the full variable domain is DGGITQSPKYLFRKEGQNVTLSCEQNLNHDAMYWYRQDPGQGLRLIYYSQIVNDFQKGDIAEGYSVSREKKESFPLTVTSAQKNPTAFYLCASSLGTGGYGYTFGSGTRLTVV.